Listed below are T cell receptor beta chains from one sample, sequenced in a study of graft-versus-host responses after intestinal transplantation. Produced via immunoSEQ multiplex PCR; TCRdb's table is partial and in-frame only. The sample comprises around 19,000 clones, roughly 40% of which are singletons, and about 2% rests with the top ten. Sample: alloreactive CD4+ T cells from a mixed lymphocyte reaction culture, taken before transplantation. The receptors shown here come from a human patient who was an organ donor for intestinal transplantation. Both conserved end residues are part of each CDR3. A D gene is named only where the DNA matches it firmly. Only some rows state a clone size, as once, few, many or a class for expanded clones.

cdr3_nt cdr3_aa d_call j_call clone_size v_call
TGTGCCAGCAGCCAACTCGTGGGACTAGCTTACTACGAGCAGTACTTC CASSQLVGLAYYEQYF TRBD2 TRBJ2-7 few TRBV5-7
TGTGCCAGCAGGGGCCGGGACAGTCCGTACTTC CASRGRDSPYF TRBD1 TRBJ2-7 . TRBV28
TGTGCCTGGAGTGTCCTGGCTGAAGCTTTCTTT CAWSVLAEAFF . TRBJ1-1 many TRBV30
TGTGCCAGCAGCTTATTCGGCGGTGGGGAGCAGTACTTC CASSLFGGGEQYF . TRBJ2-7 . TRBV7-2
TGCGCCAGCAGCTTGGTGGCAGGGGGGGGGAATGAGCAGTTCTTC CASSLVAGGGNEQFF . TRBJ2-1 few TRBV5-1
TGTGCCAGCAGCTTAGGTAGCGGGCGCTCCTACGAGCAGTACTTC CASSLGSGRSYEQYF TRBD2 TRBJ2-7 . TRBV11-1
TGTGCCTGCGGACAGGGGCCCACTCTGAACACCGGGGAGCTGTTTTTT CACGQGPTLNTGELFF TRBD1 TRBJ2-2 . TRBV30
TGTGCCAGTGGTAGACAGGGGGCCTTGAACACTGAAGCTTTCTTT CASGRQGALNTEAFF TRBD1 TRBJ1-1 medium-sized TRBV19
TGTGCCAGCAGCTTGAGCGCGTCTCGGGATGAGCAGTTCTTC CASSLSASRDEQFF . TRBJ2-1 once TRBV5-4
TGTGCCAGCAGCTCTCGACGGAGTGTCTATGGCTACACCTTC CASSSRRSVYGYTF . TRBJ1-2 . TRBV6-5
TGCGCCAGCAGCTTGGAGGGTATCACCGGGGAGCTGTTTTTT CASSLEGITGELFF . TRBJ2-2 few TRBV5-1
TGTGCCAGCAGTAGGTCCGGGACAGGGGCAGATACGCAGTATTTT CASSRSGTGADTQYF TRBD1 TRBJ2-3 . TRBV6-1
TGTGCCAGCAGCTTAGGAGGGGGGCTCACCGGGGAGCTGTTTTTT CASSLGGGLTGELFF . TRBJ2-2 few TRBV7-3
TGTGCCAGCCATCCCGCCAGGCTAGCGGAACCAAAGGGCCCCTACGAGCAGTACTTC CASHPARLAEPKGPYEQYF TRBD2 TRBJ2-7 . TRBV19
TGTGCCAGCAGCGTAGGGGGACTACCCAATGAGCAGTTCTTC CASSVGGLPNEQFF TRBD2 TRBJ2-1 . TRBV9
TGCGCCAGCAGCCAAGCTGTCGGGACTAATGAAAAACTGTTTTTT CASSQAVGTNEKLFF . TRBJ1-4 few TRBV4-1
TGTGCCAGCAGGCAGACAGGGGGCGGGTATGGCTACACCTTC CASRQTGGGYGYTF TRBD1 TRBJ1-2 . TRBV6-5
TGTGCCAGCAGTGAAGTGGTAGGCTACACCTTC CASSEVVGYTF . TRBJ1-2 medium-sized TRBV2
TGTGCCAGCGCAGACAGGGGGAAGAGTCAGCCCCAGCATTTT CASADRGKSQPQHF TRBD1 TRBJ1-5 . TRBV28
TGTGCCAGCAGTAGAACAGGGGAGGATGGCTACACCTTC CASSRTGEDGYTF TRBD1 TRBJ1-2 few TRBV6-1
TGTGCCAGCAGCTTAATGGTCGGAGGTGAGCAGTTCTTC CASSLMVGGEQFF . TRBJ2-1 . TRBV11-2
TGTGCCAGCAGCCCCTGGACTAGCGCGAGCTCCTACGAGCAGTACTTC CASSPWTSASSYEQYF TRBD2 TRBJ2-7 . TRBV7-2